This TCR beta chain derives from a study of shared clonotypes between healthy human individuals. The wider study: Participating donors consisted of a couple of women and a few men aged 18 to 49.

Germline V gene sequence: CDR1 GTSNPN, CDR2 SVGIG (reference sequence). The CDR3 runs to 12 residues. Trimming cost V 0 bases and J 10 bases; bases outside gene matches: 2. Produced via immunoSEQ multiplex PCR; TCRdb's table is partial and in-frame only. This repertoire shows about 610,000 clones, less than 98% found once; its top ten account for 0.057%. This chain links TRBV30 with TRBJ2-3; 9 nucleotides agree with TRBD1. Sample: naive CD4+ T cells sorted from blood. Subset defined: CD45RA+ positively selected. This receptor was identified in a woman aged 25 to 39 in good health. CDR3: CAWSVGQGPQYF. CDR3 nucleotide sequence: TGTGCCTGGAGTGTCGGACAGGGGCCGCAGTATTTT.